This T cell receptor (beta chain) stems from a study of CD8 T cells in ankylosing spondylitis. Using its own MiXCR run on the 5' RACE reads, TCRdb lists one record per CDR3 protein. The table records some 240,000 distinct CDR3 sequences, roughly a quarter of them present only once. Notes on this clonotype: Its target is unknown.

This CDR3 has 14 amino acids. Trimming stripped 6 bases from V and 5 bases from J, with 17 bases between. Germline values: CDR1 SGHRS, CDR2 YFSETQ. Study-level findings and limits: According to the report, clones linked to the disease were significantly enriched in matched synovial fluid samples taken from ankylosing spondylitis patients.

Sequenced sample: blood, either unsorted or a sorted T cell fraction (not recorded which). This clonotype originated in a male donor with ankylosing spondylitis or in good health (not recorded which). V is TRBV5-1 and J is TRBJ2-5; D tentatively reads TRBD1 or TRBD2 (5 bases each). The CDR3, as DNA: TGCGCCAGCACCCCGGGACCCCCTCCGGAGACCCAGTACTTC. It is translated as CASTPGPPPETQYF.